One T cell receptor beta chain is described in this entry. Antigen unknown. These data belong to a study of OX40 agonist ivuxolimab in advanced cancers. About the study: Enrolled patients in dose escalation had cancers that were hepatocellular carcinoma, melanoma, renal cell or head and neck cancer. Three patients responded partially, comprising one with hepatocellular carcinoma and two with cutaneous melanoma. General study results and limits: Partial responders treated at 0.1-3.0 mg/kg exhibited clonal expansion among the lowest measured.

Measured with immunoSEQ multiplex PCR; TCRdb has only the in-frame clones, and not every one. This sample has tens of thousands of clones, with 75% to 90% found just once. The germline gives CDR1 ENHRY, CDR2 SYGVKD. V shed 4 bases, J shed 0 bases, and the junction held 3 bases outside the gene matches. The CDR3 covers 15 residues. This receptor was identified in an adult with an advanced solid tumor such as melanoma, head and neck, liver or kidney cancer. The sample in question was CD4+ or CD8+ T cells sorted from blood, obtained in a trial of the OX40 agonist ivuxolimab. The chain links TRBV10-3 to TRBJ2-3; 8 nucleotides line up with TRBD1. The CDR3 DNA reads as TGTGCCATCAGTGGACAGGGGCTGAGCACAGATACGCAGTATTTT. It codes for CAISGQGLSTDTQYF.